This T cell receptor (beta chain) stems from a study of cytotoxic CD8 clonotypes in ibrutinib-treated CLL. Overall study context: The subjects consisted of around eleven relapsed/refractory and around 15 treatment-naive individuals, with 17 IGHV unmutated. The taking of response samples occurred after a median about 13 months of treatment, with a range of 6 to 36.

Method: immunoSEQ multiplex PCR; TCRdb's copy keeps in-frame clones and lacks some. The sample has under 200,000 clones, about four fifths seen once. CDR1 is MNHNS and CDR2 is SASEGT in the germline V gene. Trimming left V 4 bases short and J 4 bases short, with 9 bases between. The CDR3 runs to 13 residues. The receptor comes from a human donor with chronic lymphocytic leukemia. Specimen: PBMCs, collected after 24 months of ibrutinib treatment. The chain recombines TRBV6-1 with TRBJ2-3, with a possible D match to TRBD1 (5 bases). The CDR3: CASSAGAADTQYF. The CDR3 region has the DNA TGTGCCAGCAGTGCTGGGGCTGCAGATACGCAGTATTTT.